The 32 T cell receptor beta chains reported below all come from one sample, sequenced in a study of cytomegalovirus exposure and HLA in healthy donors. The primer mix had 60 Vbeta and 13 Jbeta primers. This table comes from immunoSEQ multiplex PCR, and its TCRdb copy is limited to in-frame clones, with some not included. The sample has over 100,000 clones; more than 75% are singletons. Sequencing was carried out using PBMCs. All receptors derive from a female donor in good health and CMV-seronegative.

This rearrangement joins TRBV7-9 to TRBJ2-1; 9 bases are shared with TRBD2. In germline, CDR1 is SEHNR, CDR2 FQNEAQ (reference sequence). Germline trimming cut 5 bases from V and 8 bases from J; bases unmatched to any gene: 13. This CDR3 contains 16 residues. The CDR3 spells CASSRSFSGRPHEQFF. The CDR3 DNA follows: TGTGCCAGCAGCCGCAGTTTCAGCGGGAGGCCCCATGAGCAGTTCTTC.

This clone was picked up a small number of times. The genes are TRBV27 and TRBJ2-7; 13 bases map to TRBD2. The CDR3 runs 14 residues. The junction had 6 bases not matched to a gene; V was cut back by 7 bases and J by 6 bases. CDR1 and CDR2 from the germline V gene are MNHEY and SMNVEV (reference sequence). CDR3 region: CASTILAGGREQYF. CDR3 sequence (DNA): TGTGCCAGCACTATACTAGCGGGAGGGCGCGAGCAGTACTTC.

The chain uses TRBV7-3 and TRBJ1-4, with D perhaps TRBD1 (5 bases). This CDR3 contains 13 residues. Germline assignment: CDR1 SGHTA and CDR2 FQGTGA. V was trimmed by 2 bases and J by 7 bases, leaving 8 bases between them. Here the CDR3 DNA reads TGTGCCAGCAGCTTAGGGGGAGGTGAAAAACTGTTTTTT. Amino acids: CASSLGGGEKLFF.

J is TRBJ2-3 and V is TRBV11-2; D perhaps matches TRBD1 (6 bases). Germline V gene sequence: CDR1 SGHAT, CDR2 FQNNGV. There are 14 residues in the CDR3. V gave up 7 bases and J gave up 0 bases, with 11 bases separating them. The CDR3 nucleotides are TGTGCCAGCAAGACCAGGGGTAGCACAGATACGCAGTATTTT. The encoded protein is CASKTRGSTDTQYF. The full variable domain, in which reference TRBV11-2 and TRBJ2-3 provide the parts outside the CDR3, is EAGVAQSPRYKIIEKRQSVAFWCNPISGHATLYWYQQILGQGPKLLIQFQNNGVVDDSQLPKDRFSAERLKGVDSTLKIQPAKLEDSAVYLCASKTRGSTDTQYFGPGTRLTVL.

The rearrangement uses TRBV4-1 and TRBJ2-1, with 9 bases identical to TRBD1. Trimming at V came to 4 bases and at J to 6 bases, leaving 7 bases not matched to a gene. The CDR3 totals 15 residues. Germline V gene sequence: CDR1 MGHRA, CDR2 YSYEKL. CDR3 sequence (DNA): TGCGCCAGCAGCCCGGGACAGGGTTTTTCCAATGAGCAGTTCTTC. Its protein is CASSPGQGFSNEQFF.

The chain carries TRBV10-1 and TRBJ2-1; 7 nucleotides align to TRBD2. V trimming: 3 bases; J trimming: 2 bases; junction bases outside the gene matches: 4. CDR1 and CDR2 from the germline V gene are WNHNN and SYGVQD (reference sequence). This CDR3 is built from 15 residues. CDR3: CASSDGTTTYNEQFF. As DNA, the CDR3 is TGCGCCAGCAGTGATGGGACTACCACCTACAATGAGCAGTTCTTC.

V gene TRBV9 combines with J gene TRBJ1-1; D perhaps matches TRBD1 (5 bases). CDR1 and CDR2 from the germline V gene are SGDLS and YYNGEE. The CDR3 consists of 16 residues. V was pared by 4 bases and J by 6 bases, with 22 bases between. The CDR3 region is CASSPRQGGNLPEAFF. The CDR3 DNA is TGTGCCAGCAGCCCTCGGCAGGGAGGCAATCTCCCTGAAGCTTTCTTT.

The chain uses TRBV5-1 and TRBJ2-2, with TRBD1 matching 7 bases. V shed 4 bases, J shed 7 bases, and the junction held 16 bases outside the gene matches. The CDR3 runs to 17 residues. The germline CDR1 and CDR2 sequences are SGHRS and YFSETQ. CDR3 in DNA: TGCGCCAGCAGCCCGGGTATGAGACAGGGATTTTTCGGGGAGCTGTTTTTT. Protein sequence: CASSPGMRQGFFGELFF.

Only a few counts were recorded for this clone. The chain's CDR3 is CAWNGLAGDNEQYF. The CDR3 nucleotides are TGTGCCTGGAATGGACTAGCGGGAGACAACGAGCAGTACTTC. This rearrangement joins TRBV30 to TRBJ2-7, with 13 bases identical to TRBD2. After removal of 4 bases from V and 5 bases from J, the junction contained 5 bases not matched to a gene. There are 14 residues in the CDR3. CDR1 and CDR2 (germline): GTSNPN, SVGIG (reference sequence).

V usage is TRBV28 and J usage is TRBJ2-7; 14 nucleotides align to TRBD2. V was clipped by 3 bases and J by 3 bases; unmatched bases: 7. The CDR3 covers 17 residues. Germline CDR1 MDHEN, CDR2 SYDVKM. The CDR3 loop reads CASSFQLTSGRVYEQYF. CDR3 nucleotides: TGTGCCAGCAGTTTTCAACTGACTAGCGGGAGGGTCTACGAGCAGTACTTC.

This clone was seen a few times. The chain carries TRBV18 and TRBJ2-7; D remains ambiguous. The CDR3 spans 12 residues. Germline loops: CDR1 KGHSH, CDR2 LQKENI. Between the trimmed V and J ends, which lost 2 bases and 5 bases, there was a span of 7 bases. CDR3 sequence reads: CASSPGLHEQYF. For the CDR3, the DNA is TGTGCCAGCTCACCAGGGCTGCACGAGCAGTACTTC.

The rearrangement uses TRBV28 and TRBJ2-7, with 11 bases fitting TRBD2. V trimming: 6 bases; J trimming: 3 bases; junction bases outside the gene matches: 1. The CDR3 sequence is 13 residues long. In germline, CDR1 is MDHEN, CDR2 SYDVKM. CDR3 amino acids: CASSGLAGYEQYF. CDR3 sequence (DNA): TGTGCCAGCAGCGGACTAGCGGGCTACGAGCAGTACTTC.

This clone was counted a few times. The chain employs TRBV7-6 and TRBJ2-1; 7 nucleotides line up with TRBD2. CDR1 and CDR2 (germline): SGHVS, FNYEAQ. Germline trimming cut 0 bases from V and 4 bases from J; bases unmatched to any gene: 9. CDR3 length equals 17 residues. CDR3 sequence: CASSLAVQLASYNEQFF. The DNA for the CDR3 is TGTGCCAGCAGCTTAGCGGTGCAACTAGCGTCATACAATGAGCAGTTCTTC.

In this sample, this clone turned up once. The CDR3 protein is CASSLVSGTDTQYF. The CDR3 DNA reads TGCGCCAGCAGCTTGGTTTCAGGCACAGATACGCAGTATTTT. The chain joins TRBV5-1 to TRBJ2-3; no clear D gene. This CDR3 is 14 amino acids long. V lost 0 bases, J lost 1 base, and 6 bases lay in between. Germline V gives CDR1 SGHRS, CDR2 YFSETQ.

This clone has more than one count but fewer than ten. V usage is TRBV7-9 and J usage is TRBJ1-4; the D is unclear. V lost 5 bases to trimming and J lost 6 bases, with 13 bases between them. This CDR3 region has 14 residues. Germline values: CDR1 SEHNR, CDR2 FQNEAQ (reference sequence). The CDR3: CASSQDGVHEKLFF. As DNA, the CDR3 is TGTGCCAGCAGCCAGGACGGGGTACATGAAAAACTGTTTTTT.

This chain connects TRBV11-2 to TRBJ1-6; D unresolved. CDR1 is SGHAT, CDR2 FQNNGV, per germline. The CDR3 is made up of 14 amino acids. V lost 0 bases and J lost 7, with 7 bases in between. CDR3 region: CASSLDLRNSPLHF. The CDR3 nucleotides are TGTGCCAGCAGCTTAGATCTGCGGAATTCACCCCTCCACTTT.

The chain is built from TRBV6-5 and TRBJ2-1; 7 positions match TRBD2. There are 15 residues in the CDR3. The germline V gene encodes CDR1 MNHEY and CDR2 SVGAGI. V lost 0 bases and J lost 6; bases outside the gene matches: 5. The CDR3 loop reads CASSYSGGPGNEQFF. As DNA, the CDR3 is TGTGCCAGCAGTTACTCGGGAGGGCCTGGCAATGAGCAGTTCTTC.

The gene calls are TRBV7-9 and TRBJ2-1; D unresolved. This CDR3 is built from 11 residues. V lost 7 bases to trimming and J lost 6 bases, with 7 bases between them. Germline loops: CDR1 SEHNR, CDR2 FQNEAQ (reference sequence). The CDR3 DNA sequence: TGTGCCAGCATCGGTCCCAATGAGCAGTTCTTC. Translation: CASIGPNEQFF.

The V and J genes are TRBV4-1 and TRBJ1-4; 9 nucleotides match TRBD1. The length of the CDR3 is 20 residues. In germline, CDR1 is MGHRA, CDR2 YSYEKL. The ends lost 6 bases at V and 4 bases at J; junction bases unmatched: 21. CDR3 sequence: CASRAGEIDRGKFGNEKLFF. The DNA for the CDR3 is TGCGCCAGCAGGGCGGGGGAAATTGACAGGGGGAAGTTTGGTAATGAAAAACTGTTTTTT.

V and J are TRBV19 and TRBJ2-3; 8 bases agree with TRBD1. Trimming took 5 bases from V and 6 from J; bases not matched to a gene: 13. This CDR3 comprises 16 residues. The germline gives CDR1 LNHDA, CDR2 SQIVND (reference sequence). CDR3 in DNA: TGTGCCAGTAGTGTCTCAGGGGGCGGCCGGATGGATACGCAGTATTTT. It encodes CASSVSGGGRMDTQYF.

This clone was found a few times. The V call is TRBV28, the J call TRBJ1-4; no firm D call. The ends were cut back, 1 base at V and 6 bases at J, with 6 bases in the middle. The CDR3 is 13 amino acids. Germline V gives CDR1 MDHEN, CDR2 SYDVKM. The CDR3 coding sequence is TGTGCCAGCAGTTTATACCGGGATGAAAAACTGTTTTTT. Amino acids: CASSLYRDEKLFF.

The CDR3 reads CASSQDYRGEQYF. In DNA form, the CDR3 reads TGTGCCAGCAGCCAAGATTATCGGGGGGAGCAGTACTTC. V is TRBV14 and J is TRBJ2-7, with D perhaps TRBD2 (6 bases). The V gene lost 0 bases and the J gene lost 7 bases, with 10 bases spanning the gap. The germline CDR1 and CDR2 sequences are SGHDN and FVKESK. The CDR3 extends over 13 amino acids. The variable domain in full, completed from reference TRBV14 and TRBJ2-7, reads EAGVTQFPSHSVIEKGQTVTLRCDPISGHDNLYWYRRVMGKEIKFLLHFVKESKQDESGMPNNRFLAERTGGTYSTLKVQPAELEDSGVYFCASSQDYRGEQYFGPGTRLTVT.

The chain links TRBV4-3 to TRBJ2-3; TRBD1 aligns across 10 bases. V lost 5 bases, J lost 5 bases, and 7 bases stayed unmatched. Germline CDR1 LGHNA, CDR2 YSLEER. The CDR3 has 15 amino acids. CDR3 sequence: CASSVRDRGQDTQYF. CDR3 in DNA: TGCGCCAGCAGCGTCCGGGACAGGGGTCAAGATACGCAGTATTTT.

Only one count was recorded for this clone. The rearrangement links TRBV5-1 to TRBJ2-5; 8 nucleotides line up with TRBD1. Per the germline V gene, CDR1 is SGHRS and CDR2 is YFSETQ. V shed 4 bases, J shed 6 bases, and the junction held 5 bases outside the gene matches. The CDR3 totals 13 residues. CDR3 nucleotides: TGCGCCAGCAGCCTGGACAGGGAGAAGACCCAGTACTTC. This translates into CASSLDREKTQYF.

The chain employs TRBV9 and TRBJ1-2; 8 nucleotides agree with TRBD1. Germline CDR1 SGDLS, CDR2 YYNGEE. With 4 bases clipped from V and 8 bases from J, the junction kept 19 bases outside the gene matches. The CDR3 is made up of 17 amino acids. The CDR3 is CASSPRPRTGKEGGYTF. The DNA of the CDR3 is TGTGCCAGCAGCCCACGGCCCAGGACAGGGAAGGAAGGGGGCTACACCTTC. Using reference TRBV9 and TRBJ1-2 for the parts outside the CDR3, the full variable domain is DSGVTQTPKHLITATGQRVTLRCSPRSGDLSVYWYQQSLDQGLQFLIQYYNGEERAKGNILERFSAQQFPDLHSELNLSSLELGDSALYFCASSPRPRTGKEGGYTFGSGTRLTVV.

This chain links TRBV11-2 with TRBJ2-3; D unclear. The CDR3 is 11 amino acids. The germline V gene encodes CDR1 SGHAT and CDR2 FQNNGV. Trimming pared 6 bases from V and 7 bases from J, leaving 8 bases between. The DNA of the CDR3 is TGTGCCAGCAGTTCAACTAATACGCAGTATTTT. Protein sequence: CASSSTNTQYF.

The chain employs TRBV5-1 and TRBJ2-7; TRBD2 might be the D (7 bases). Germline V gene data show CDR1 as SGHRS and CDR2 as YFSETQ. V was pared by 5 bases and J by 3 bases, with 15 bases between. This CDR3 is 14 amino acids long. The CDR3 nucleotides are TGCGCCAGCAGGGGGGGGGCGCTGAGCTACGAGCAGTACTTC. Translating gives CASRGGALSYEQYF.

CDR3 amino acids: CSVEEGGRNYGYTF. CDR3 DNA: TGCAGCGTTGAAGAAGGGGGCCGTAACTATGGCTACACCTTC. The chain joins TRBV29-1 to TRBJ1-2, with 7 bases aligning to TRBD1. The germline V gene has CDR1 SQVTM and CDR2 ANQGSEA. V was clipped by 0 bases and J by 1 base; unmatched bases: 2. The CDR3 totals 14 residues.

Only a few counts were recorded for this clone. The rearrangement uses TRBV6-5 and TRBJ1-1, with D unclear. Germline assignment: CDR1 MNHEY and CDR2 SVGAGI. This CDR3 comprises 14 residues. Trimming left V 6 bases short and J 2 bases short, with 13 bases between. The CDR3 bases are TGTGCCAGCAGCCCTTGGCAGGTCAACACTGAAGCTTTCTTT. This sequence encodes CASSPWQVNTEAFF.

The CDR3 region has the DNA TGTGCCAGCAGATTAACCGGGACTACCCACACAGATACGCAGTATTTT. Its protein is CASRLTGTTHTDTQYF. This chain links TRBV28 with TRBJ2-3, with 7 positions matching TRBD2. This CDR3 contains 16 residues. From germline, CDR1 is MDHEN and CDR2 SYDVKM. With V trimmed by 6 bases and J by 2 bases, 11 bases remained unmatched.

The chain uses TRBV27 and TRBJ2-5, with 10 bases that match TRBD2. The CDR3 runs to 15 residues. Germline V gives CDR1 MNHEY, CDR2 SMNVEV (reference sequence). The V gene end was trimmed by 0 bases and the J gene end by 5 bases; junction bases not matched to a gene: 3. The chain's CDR3 is CASSLSTSGWETQYF. Written as DNA, the CDR3 is TGTGCCAGCAGTTTATCGACTAGCGGGTGGGAGACCCAGTACTTC.

This clone has a single count. The chain couples TRBV19 to TRBJ2-2; 7 positions match TRBD1. The V and J ends lost 4 bases and 1 base, in that order; junction bases with no gene match: 3. The length of the CDR3 is 15 residues. The germline CDR1 and CDR2 sequences are LNHDA and SQIVND (reference sequence). CDR3: CASSNYRGNTGELFF. CDR3 nucleotides: TGTGCCAGTAGTAATTACAGGGGGAACACCGGGGAGCTGTTTTTT. The full variable domain, completed using reference TRBV19 and TRBJ2-2, is DGGITQSPKYLFRKEGQNVTLSCEQNLNHDAMYWYRQDPGQGLRLIYYSQIVNDFQKGDIAEGYSVSREKKESFPLTVTSAQKNPTAFYLCASSNYRGNTGELFFGEGSRLTVL.